This TCR beta chain was found in a study of shared T cell receptors in the human thymus. Germline values: CDR1 SEHNR, CDR2 FQNEAQ (reference sequence). V was pared by 1 base and J by 7 bases, with 16 bases between. This CDR3 contains 15 residues. This table comes from immunoSEQ multiplex PCR, and its TCRdb copy is limited to in-frame clones, with some not included. The repertoire holds 700,000 to 750,000 clones, roughly 85% seen once, with around 0.01% in the top ten. These sequences were also reported in another study, on human thymus T cells. As reported in that work: Obtained as resections during corrective heart surgery, the thymus tissue was then studied. Thymic repertoires from unrelated individuals overlapped highly, related research reported.

V is TRBV7-9 and J is TRBJ1-2; D is undetermined. The receptor was isolated from a girl less than two years old with a congenital heart defect. Sequencing was carried out using thymocytes. The CDR3 protein is CASSLGAPSKGGYTF. The CDR3 DNA reads as TGTGCCAGCAGCTTAGGGGCTCCTTCTAAAGGTGGCTACACCTTC.